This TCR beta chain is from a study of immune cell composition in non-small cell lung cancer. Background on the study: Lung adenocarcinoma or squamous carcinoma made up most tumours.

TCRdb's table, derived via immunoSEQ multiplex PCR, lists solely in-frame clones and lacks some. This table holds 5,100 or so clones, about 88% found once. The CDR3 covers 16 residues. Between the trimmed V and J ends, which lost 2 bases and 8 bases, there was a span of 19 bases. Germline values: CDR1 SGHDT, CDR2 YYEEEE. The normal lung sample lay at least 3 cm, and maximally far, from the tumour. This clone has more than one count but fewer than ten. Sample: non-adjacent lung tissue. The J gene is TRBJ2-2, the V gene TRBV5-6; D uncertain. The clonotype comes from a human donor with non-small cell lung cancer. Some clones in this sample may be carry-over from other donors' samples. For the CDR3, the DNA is TGTGCCAGCAGCTTTCTTCTATACGAGTCCGTGGGGGAGCTGTTTTTT. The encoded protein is CASSFLLYESVGELFF.